This T cell receptor beta chain was retrieved from a study of shared clonotypes between healthy human individuals. Study-level results: Generation probabilities of non-shared clonotypes were lower (relative to those shared by all four donors).

V was trimmed by 4 bases and J by 6 bases, leaving 10 bases between them. This CDR3 has 13 residues. Germline V gene sequence: CDR1 MNHEY, CDR2 SVGAGI. Profiling relied on immunoSEQ multiplex PCR, and the TCRdb table lists in-frame clones only, not all of them. Altogether over a million clones are present, 98% being singletons, with the ten largest covering about 0.45%. The donor population consisted of healthy HIV-negative adults with no recent acute infections or vaccinations. A CD45RA-negative memory subset and a CD45RA+ naive subset were separated from the CD4+ cells. On this clone itself: Its specificity is not known.

The chain is built from TRBV6-5 and TRBJ1-5, with D possibly being TRBD1 (5 bases). This TCR was recovered from a man younger than 40 in good health. Sequenced sample: naive CD4+ T cells sorted from blood. This sample's subset: CD45RA+ positively selected. Here the CDR3 reads CASSSQGSQPQHF. Written as DNA, the CDR3 is TGTGCCAGCAGTTCTCAGGGATCTCAGCCCCAGCATTTT.